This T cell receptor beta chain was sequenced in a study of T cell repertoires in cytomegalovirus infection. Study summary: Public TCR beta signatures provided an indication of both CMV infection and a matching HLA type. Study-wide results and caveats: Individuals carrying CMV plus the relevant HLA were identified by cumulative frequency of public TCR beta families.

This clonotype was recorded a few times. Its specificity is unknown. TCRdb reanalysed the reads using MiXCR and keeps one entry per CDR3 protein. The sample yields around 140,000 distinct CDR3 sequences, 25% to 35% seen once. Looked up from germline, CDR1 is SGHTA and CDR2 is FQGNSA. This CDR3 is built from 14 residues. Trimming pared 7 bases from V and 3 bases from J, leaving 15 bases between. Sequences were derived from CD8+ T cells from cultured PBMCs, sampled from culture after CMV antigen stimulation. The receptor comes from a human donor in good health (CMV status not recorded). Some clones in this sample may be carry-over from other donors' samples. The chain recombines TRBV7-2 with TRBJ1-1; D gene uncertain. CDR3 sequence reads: CASNLHPADTEAFF. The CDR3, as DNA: TGTGCCAGCAACCTACACCCGGCGGACACTGAAGCTTTCTTT.